Here is one TCR beta chain with its context. Its antigen is not known. Sequencing used immunoSEQ multiplex PCR; TCRdb keeps in-frame clones, though not all of them. The sample consists of roughly 86,000 clones, around four fifths of them appearing once. CDR3 length equals 15 residues. Germline V CDR1 and CDR2: SNHLY, FYNNEI. Trimming stripped 6 bases from V and 2 bases from J, with 15 bases between. These data belong to a study of radiation and T cells in renal cell carcinoma. Study conclusions and caveats: Top tumor clonotypes rose in blood 2 weeks post-radiation, then contracted.

As to time point: blood 4 weeks post-SBRT, at nephrectomy. Stated treatment: 15 Gy SBRT to primary tumor, nephrectomy 4 weeks later. Nephrectomy followed 15 Gy stereotactic body radiation by 4 weeks. Serial blood draws occurred at baseline and 2 and 4 weeks post-SBRT. The chain uses TRBV2 and TRBJ2-3; TRBD2 is a possible D gene (6 bases). Sequenced material: blood, taken from a patient whose treatment included radiotherapy and nephrectomy. This TCR was sampled from a man aged 50-59 years with renal cell carcinoma. The CDR3 here is CASRDPGLITDTQYF. The CDR3, as DNA: TGTGCCAGCAGGGATCCGGGACTGATCACAGATACGCAGTATTTT.